This T cell receptor beta chain stems from a study of blood T cell repertoires in COVID-19. Study details: Collection of acute and convalescent COVID-19 samples took place in the United States, Italy and Spain. T cells, B-cell-depleted T cells, or PBMCs supplied cDNA or gDNA.

Trimming cost V 3 bases and J 4 bases; bases outside gene matches: 5. Germline values: CDR1 KGHSH, CDR2 LQKENI. CDR3 length equals 16 residues. In the original processing: The assay estimated nucleated cells by amplifying reference gene primers. The data were produced by immunoSEQ multiplex PCR, yet TCRdb's version contains in-frame clones alone and is incomplete. V, J and clone size are those of that table, while D and trimming were read from the DNA. The sample shows about 10,000 clones, approximately 86% of them seen only once. The receptor's source is a human donor in a cohort sampled during active COVID-19. Sequencing input: peripheral blood. The chain links TRBV18 to TRBJ1-5, with 11 nucleotides matching TRBD1. CDR3 nucleotide sequence: TGTGCCAGCTCACCCCCGGGACAGGGGGGGAATCAGCCCCAGCATTTT. Protein: CASSPPGQGGNQPQHF.